The 9 T cell receptor beta chains listed next were all sequenced from one sample in a study of blood T cells in healthy people across ages. Next came a second PCR, run for about 6 to 11 cycles, which used a sample-barcoded 5' primer along with a J-beta primer mix. One entry per CDR3 protein results from TCRdb running MiXCR on the 5' RACE reads. This table holds 700,000 to 950,000 distinct CDR3 sequences, 40% to 45% found once. The material sequenced was blood. The receptor set was obtained from a woman in her sixties or seventies in good health.

This clonotype was counted ten times or more. The V gene is TRBV29-1, the J gene TRBJ2-5, with D possibly being TRBD1 (6 bases). The V gene's germline CDR1 is SQVTM and CDR2 ANQGSEA. The CDR3 has 13 residues. The ends were cut back, 7 bases at V and 0 bases at J, with 12 bases in the middle. The CDR3 reads CSAIGQHQETQYF. The DNA of the CDR3 is TGCAGCGCTATAGGACAGCACCAAGAGACCCAGTACTTC.

V gene TRBV20-1 combines with J gene TRBJ2-7, with TRBD1 identical over 9 bases. Germline V lookup: CDR1 DFQATT, CDR2 SNEGSKA (reference sequence). CDR3 length: 14 residues. Unmatched junction bases numbered 12, after V lost 5 bases and J lost 7 bases. This CDR3 is CSAPRPGTGYEQYF. The DNA for the CDR3 is TGCAGTGCTCCGCGTCCCGGGACAGGGTATGAGCAGTACTTC.

The rearrangement links TRBV5-1 to TRBJ1-2; TRBD1 matches 10 bases. The CDR3 extends over 16 amino acids. V was pared by 3 bases and J by 8 bases, with 13 bases of the junction left unmatched. From germline, CDR1 is SGHRS and CDR2 YFSETQ. The DNA of the CDR3 is TGCGCCAGCAGCTCGGGACAGGGGCCCCTCCGCGAAGGCTACACCTTC. Its translation is CASSSGQGPLREGYTF.

The chain joins TRBV20-1 to TRBJ2-1, with 8 bases fitting TRBD1. Germline CDR1 and CDR2: DFQATT and SNEGSKA (reference sequence). CDR3 size: 14 residues. The CDR3 region has the DNA TGCGCAACGCAGAGAAGGACAGGGATGCATGAGCAGTTCTTC. Amino acid sequence: CATQRRTGMHEQFF.

Regarding this clonotype: Sequence at one end of the junction differs from germline and may be a read error. This chain links TRBV12-3 or TRBV12-4 with TRBJ2-3; 10 positions agree with TRBD2. The CDR3 runs to 13 residues. The CDR3 DNA reads as TGTGCCAGCAGTAGCGGGGGGGCAGATACGGAGTATTTT. Protein: CASSSGGADTEYF.

This clonotype has only a few counts. The V call is TRBV7-2, the J call TRBJ2-3, with D perhaps TRBD1 (5 bases). CDR3 size: 15 residues. Germline assignment: CDR1 SGHTA and CDR2 FQGNSA. Trimming took off 1 base at V and 2 bases at J, with 10 bases between the two ends. For the CDR3, the DNA is TGTGCCAGCAGCTTAGGACAGTGGGACACAGATACGCAGTATTTT. It yields the protein CASSLGQWDTDTQYF.

Turning to this clonotype: A much larger clone lies a single base off, so this may be a read error. This rearrangement joins TRBV29-1 to TRBJ2-5; TRBD2 matches 12 bases. Germline values: CDR1 SQVTM, CDR2 ANQGSEA. The CDR3 sequence is 16 residues long. J lost 11 bases, V lost 0 bases, and 13 bases had no gene match. The CDR3 bases are TGCAGCGTTGAAGATCCGACTAGCGGGAGTAAGAATGAGCAGTACTTC. This codes for CSVEDPTSGSKNEQYF. Variable domain in full (rest from reference TRBV29-1 and TRBJ2-5): SAVISQKPSRDICQRGTSLTIQCQVDSQVTMMFWYRQQPGQSLTLIATANQGSEATYESGFVIDKFPISRPNLTFSTLTVSNMSPEDSSIYLCSVEDPTSGSKNEQYFGPGTRLLVL.

The chain uses TRBV29-1 and TRBJ1-1; D is undetermined. CDR1 and CDR2 (germline): SQVTM, ANQGSEA. V gave up 0 bases and J gave up 11 bases, with 19 bases separating them. The CDR3 consists of 14 residues. CDR3 protein: CSVEDLNSYPAAFF. In nucleotides, the CDR3 is TGCAGCGTTGAAGATCTTAACAGCTACCCGGCGGCTTTCTTT.

This chain connects TRBV29-1 to TRBJ2-5; D might be TRBD2 (7 bases). V lost 6 bases to trimming and J lost 5 bases, with 13 bases between them. The CDR3 is 12 residues long. CDR1 SQVTM and CDR2 ANQGSEA come from the germline V gene. Written as DNA, the CDR3 is TGCAGCGTAAGGGGGGGCCGGGAGACCCAGTACTTC. Amino acids: CSVRGGRETQYF.